These T cell receptor beta chains were read from a single sample in a study of cytomegalovirus exposure and HLA in healthy donors. Generated by immunoSEQ multiplex PCR, the TCRdb table keeps only in-frame clones and is missing some. The sample records approximately 200,000 clones, nearly 80% being singletons. Sequencing was performed on PBMCs. Source of these receptors: a woman in her 30s in good health and CMV-seropositive. Each CDR3 is given with its conserved first and last residue. The order of the fields is V gene, J gene, clone size, D gene, CDR3 DNA, CDR3 protein. A D gene is named only where the DNA matches it firmly. Not every row has a clone size; where given, it reads once, few, many or a size class.

>TRBV27|TRBJ1-6|.|TRBD1
TGTGCCAGCAGTATAGGGACAGCTTATTCACCCCTCCACTTT
CASSIGTAYSPLHF
>TRBV4-1|TRBJ1-3|.|.
TGCGCCAGCTCTCCAATAGCCGCGAACTCTGGAAACACCATATATTTT
CASSPIAANSGNTIYF
>TRBV5-1|TRBJ1-2|few|TRBD1
TGCGCCAGCAGCTTGGCGACAGGGCCTAAGAGTGGCTACACCTTC
CASSLATGPKSGYTF
>TRBV4-2|TRBJ1-2|few|.
TGTGCCAGCAGCCTCAAGGTCAGGGGAGCCGTCGCGAGCTACACCTTC
CASSLKVRGAVASYTF
>TRBV16|TRBJ2-1|.|TRBD2
TGTGCCAGCAGCCGCCTTCAGGGCGGGAGCTACAATGAGCAGTTCTTC
CASSRLQGGSYNEQFF
>TRBV5-1|TRBJ2-1|.|.
TGCGCCAGCAGCTTGGAACAGGGAATTTACAATGAGCAGTTCTTC
CASSLEQGIYNEQFF
>TRBV5-1|TRBJ1-4|.|.
TGCGCCAGCGGGTGGGCGCTTCAAAATGAAAAACTGTTTTTT
CASGWALQNEKLFF
>TRBV4-2|TRBJ2-7|once|TRBD2
TGTGCCAGCAGCCTCGGGCGGGGGGCTTACGAGCAGTACTTC
CASSLGRGAYEQYF
>TRBV19|TRBJ2-2|.|.
TGTGCCAGTAGCTTAGCGGCCCAGAACACCGGGGAGCTGTTTTTT
CASSLAAQNTGELFF
>TRBV4-1|TRBJ1-2|.|TRBD1
TGCGCCAGCAGCCAAGGGCCGGGACAGGGACCTAACTATGGCTACACCTTC
CASSQGPGQGPNYGYTF
>TRBV6-1|TRBJ2-1|.|.
TGTGCCAGCAGTTACATGTATGAGCAGTTCTTC
CASSYMYEQFF
>TRBV5-4|TRBJ2-7|.|TRBD1
TGTGCCAGCAGCTTCCCGGGACAGGGTATATCCTACGAGCAGTACTTC
CASSFPGQGISYEQYF
>TRBV9|TRBJ2-1|.|.
TGTGCCAGCAGCGTAGAGGACTCAAGGGCCAATGAGCAGTTCTTC
CASSVEDSRANEQFF
>TRBV19|TRBJ2-2|once|TRBD2
TGTGCCAGTAGTCACCCGGGACTAGCGGGAGGGCCCTATCCTACCGGGGAGCTGTTTTTT
CASSHPGLAGGPYPTGELFF